The clone carrying this TCR beta chain is labeled medium-sized. Any gene name here is a mouse gene name. RNA, once extracted, was reverse transcribed into cDNA for use as the sequencing template. The repertoire was sequenced with immunoSEQ multiplex PCR; TCRdb's copy has only in-frame clones and lacks some. In total the sample includes 1,500 to 2,000 clones, none of them seen once. The entry originates in a study of CD8+ T cells in alopecia areata. Study overall: Female C3H/HeJ recipients aged about 6-11 weeks got skin from C3H/HeJ graft donors aged about 6-13 months that had spontaneous alopecia.

Indicated time point: mouse skin at time of skin grafting. The skin of each recipient mouse was biopsied at grafting and at 3 and 6 weeks afterward. The sequence was collected from a C3H/HeJ mouse with alopecia areata. This strain's MHC haplotype is H2-k. The material sequenced was skin, taken at week 0.

The CDR3 bases that were read are TGTGCCAGCGGTGAGCTTACCGGGACTTTCACCGGG. Its protein is CASGELTGTFTG. The full-length CDR3 reads as CASGELTGTFTGQLYF. The chain links TRBV13-2 to TRBJ2-2; tentatively, D is TRBD2 (6 bases). The CDR3 goes on 4 residues after the read ends, and that part is filled in from the germline J gene. From germline, CDR1 is NNHNN and CDR2 SYGAGS (reference sequence). V dropped 2 bases and J dropped 4 bases, with 15 bases sitting between them. This CDR3 has 16 residues.